The 26 T cell receptor beta chains below were found in one sample sequenced in a study of human T cells and chemical hapten exposure. Time point here: patch test 1, 2 weeks after DPC sensitization. The treatment: therapeutic diphenylcyclopropenone sensitization with weekly scalp DPC. TCRdb itself ran the RACE reads through MiXCR, one entry per CDR3 protein. The sample has roughly 120,000 distinct CDR3 sequences, about an eighth seen once. The sequences come from whole blood, collected in connection with sensitization to the hapten diphenylcyclopropenone (DPC). The receptor source for this set is a woman in her 50s with alopecia areata. Some clones in this sample may be carry-over from other donors' samples.

This clonotype was counted a few times. The V gene is TRBV4-1, the J gene TRBJ1-3; no definite D call. CDR3 size: 13 residues. Trimming left V 2 bases short and J 4 bases short, with 6 bases between. The V gene's germline CDR1 is MGHRA and CDR2 YSYEKL. The CDR3 nucleotides read TGCGCCAGCAGCCAATTTGAGGGAAACACCATATATTTT. The encoded protein is CASSQFEGNTIYF.

This clonotype came up a few times. The chain links TRBV28 to TRBJ1-1; unclear D gene. Germline values: CDR1 MDHEN, CDR2 SYDVKM. V gave up 2 bases and J gave up 7 bases, with 11 bases separating them. This CDR3 has 13 residues. The chain's CDR3 is CASSLSSPFEAFF. The DNA of the CDR3 is TGTGCCAGCAGTTTAAGCAGTCCGTTTGAAGCTTTCTTT.

This clonotype has ten or more counts. The rearrangement joins TRBV11-2 to TRBJ2-5; TRBD2 might be the D (7 bases). Per germline, CDR1 SGHAT and CDR2 FQNNGV. The CDR3 is 17 residues long. V was shortened by 0 bases and J by 1 base, with 15 bases between the two germline ends. The CDR3 nucleotides read TGTGCCAGCAGCTTAGATCCACCGGGGGGCCTCCAAGAGACCCAGTACTTC. Translation gives CASSLDPPGGLQETQYF.

V gene TRBV10-1 combines with J gene TRBJ2-3, with 9 positions matching TRBD1. This CDR3 is built from 15 residues. The trim removed 1 base at V and 4 bases at J, leaving 3 bases unmatched. From germline, CDR1 is WNHNN and CDR2 SYGVQD (reference sequence). CDR3 sequence (DNA): TGCGCCAGCAGTGAGTACAGGGGGCCCGCAGATACGCAGTATTTT. The encoded protein is CASSEYRGPADTQYF.

This clonotype was detected ten times or more. This sequence joins TRBV4-1 and TRBJ2-1; 12 bases fit TRBD2. V was pared by 3 bases and J by 4 bases, with 4 bases of the junction left unmatched. The germline V gene has CDR1 MGHRA and CDR2 YSYEKL. The CDR3 extends over 16 amino acids. The CDR3 DNA sequence: TGCGCCAGCAGCCACCTCGGACTAGCGGGGTACAATGAGCAGTTCTTC. The encoded protein is CASSHLGLAGYNEQFF.

This clonotype was detected many times. The rearrangement joins TRBV6-2 or TRBV6-3 to TRBJ2-2; the D is unclear. Trimming left V 5 bases short and J 5 bases short, with 15 bases between. CDR3 size: 15 residues. From germline, CDR1 is MNHEY and CDR2 SVGEGT. The CDR3, as DNA: TGTGCCAGCAGTCTCCGTCCAGGCGAGACCGGGGAGCTGTTTTTT. Amino acid sequence: CASSLRPGETGELFF.

This clonotype was detected many times. The rearrangement uses TRBV20-1 and TRBJ2-3, with D perhaps assigned TRBD1 or TRBD2 (5 bases each). CDR3 length: 15 amino acids. The germline gives CDR1 DFQATT, CDR2 SNEGSKA (reference sequence). The V end was cut by 3 bases, the J end by 0 bases, with 13 bases between. CDR3 loop: CSARGRGASTDTQYF. CDR3 in DNA: TGCAGTGCTAGGGGACGAGGCGCTAGCACAGATACGCAGTATTTT.

This clonotype has at least ten counts. The rearrangement joins TRBV7-2 to TRBJ2-3, with TRBD1 identical over 7 bases. The length of the CDR3 is 14 residues. CDR1 is SGHTA and CDR2 is FQGNSA in the germline V gene. With V trimmed by 5 bases and J by 4 bases, 6 bases remained unmatched. The CDR3: CASSPHRGPDTQYF. As DNA, the CDR3 is TGTGCCAGCAGCCCTCACAGGGGTCCAGATACGCAGTATTTT.

The rearrangement uses TRBV4-3 and TRBJ1-2; D possibly corresponds to TRBD1 (5 bases). Germline V gene sequence: CDR1 LGHNA, CDR2 YSLEER. V was pared by 6 bases and J by 4 bases, with 15 bases between. The CDR3 sequence is 14 residues long. The CDR3 region is CASRREGSPYGYTF. As DNA, the CDR3 is TGCGCCAGCAGAAGAGAGGGGTCCCCCTATGGCTACACCTTC.

This chain joins TRBV4-3 and TRBJ1-5; D remains unclear. Germline lookup yields CDR1 LGHNA and CDR2 YSLEER. V was pared by 0 bases and J by 6 bases, with 12 bases between. There are 15 residues in the CDR3. The CDR3 spells CASSQELPFAQPQHF. DNA for the CDR3: TGCGCCAGCAGCCAAGAGTTGCCCTTTGCTCAGCCCCAGCATTTT.

This clonotype came up a few times. V usage is TRBV20-1 and J usage is TRBJ1-5, with D possibly TRBD1 on 5 matching bases. The germline V gene encodes CDR1 DFQATT and CDR2 SNEGSKA (reference sequence). Trimming removed 4 bases at V and 0 bases at J, with 16 bases between. The CDR3 runs to 16 residues. The CDR3 region is CSATVWADSSNQPQHF. DNA for the CDR3: TGCAGTGCTACCGTTTGGGCCGACAGTAGCAATCAGCCCCAGCATTTT.

A few counts support this clonotype. The chain carries TRBV24-1 and TRBJ2-2; D ambiguous. The germline V gene encodes CDR1 KGHDR and CDR2 SFDVKD. This CDR3 contains 20 residues. Deletions cut 0 bases from V and 0 bases from J, with 19 bases between. The chain's CDR3 is CATSDLHREVPLANTGELFF. In DNA, the CDR3 is TGTGCCACCAGTGATTTGCATCGAGAGGTCCCACTCGCGAACACCGGGGAGCTGTTTTTT.

Only a few counts were recorded for this clonotype. The rearrangement links TRBV9 to TRBJ2-1, with 8 bases fitting TRBD2. V was pared by 3 bases and J by 2 bases, with 4 bases of the junction left unmatched. The CDR3 sequence is 15 residues long. The germline V gene encodes CDR1 SGDLS and CDR2 YYNGEE. CDR3 residues: CASSAAGETYNEQFF. The CDR3, as DNA: TGTGCCAGCAGCGCAGCGGGAGAAACCTACAATGAGCAGTTCTTC. Complete variable domain (other parts from reference TRBV9 and TRBJ2-1): DSGVTQTPKHLITATGQRVTLRCSPRSGDLSVYWYQQSLDQGLQFLIQYYNGEERAKGNILERFSAQQFPDLHSELNLSSLELGDSALYFCASSAAGETYNEQFFGPGTRLTVL.

In this sample, this clonotype turned up a few times. The chain recombines TRBV12-3 or TRBV12-4 with TRBJ1-2; D unresolved. The V end lost 2 bases, the J end lost 0 bases, and 13 bases lay between the germline ends. The CDR3 is 16 residues long. This chain's CDR3 is CASSLKLGPTNYGYTF. CDR3 bases: TGTGCCAGCAGTTTAAAGTTAGGGCCCACTAACTATGGCTACACCTTC.

The chain uses TRBV3-1 and TRBJ1-2; D remains ambiguous. V lost 5 bases to trimming and J lost 4 bases, with 17 bases between them. Per germline, CDR1 LGHDT and CDR2 YNNKEL (reference sequence). CDR3 size: 15 residues. CDR3 in DNA: TGTGCCAGCAGCATTAATCCAGCGTCGGGCTATGGCTACACCTTC. Encoded protein: CASSINPASGYGYTF. Full variable domain (remainder filled in from reference TRBV3-1 and TRBJ1-2): DTAVSQTPKYLVTQMGNDKSIKCEQNLGHDTMYWYKQDSKKFLKIMFSYNNKELIINETVPNRFSPKSPDKAHLNLHINSLELGDSAVYFCASSINPASGYGYTFGSGTRLTVV.

The CDR3 DNA sequence: TGTGCCAGCAGTCCTTATAGTACCGGGGAGCTGTTTTTT. It is translated as CASSPYSTGELFF. The chain couples TRBV12-3 or TRBV12-4 to TRBJ2-2, with D hard to call. Deletions cut 5 bases from V and 5 bases from J, with 9 bases between. The CDR3 spans 13 residues.

This clonotype occurred a few times. This chain links TRBV3-2 with TRBJ1-5. TRBV3-2 is classified as a pseudogene. The CDR3 extends over 15 amino acids. The CDR3 sequence: CANGLGRNSNQPQHF. The CDR3 DNA is TGTGCCAACGGATTAGGCCGTAATAGCAATCAGCCCCAGCATTTT.

At least ten counts were recorded for this clonotype. J is TRBJ2-3 and V is TRBV9, with D possibly called TRBD1 or TRBD2 (5 bases each). The germline V gene encodes CDR1 SGDLS and CDR2 YYNGEE. There are 13 residues in the CDR3. V lost 4 bases and J lost 4, with 10 bases in between. In DNA form, the CDR3 reads TGTGCCAGCAGCTCCATGGGGGCAGATACGCAGTATTTT. Translation: CASSSMGADTQYF.

This clonotype has just a few counts. The J gene is TRBJ1-6, the V gene TRBV3-1; a possible D gene is TRBD1 (5 bases). Trimming took off 4 bases at V and 9 bases at J, with 16 bases between the two ends. This CDR3 region has 15 residues. Germline V gives CDR1 LGHDT, CDR2 YNNKEL (reference sequence). As DNA, the CDR3 is TGTGCCAGCAGCCGCAACCGGGACGCGGGTTCACCCCTCCACTTT. Its translation: CASSRNRDAGSPLHF.

This clonotype occurred many times. The chain recombines TRBV5-6 with TRBJ1-1, with 7 bases aligning to TRBD1. V was pared by 2 bases and J by 1 base, with 5 bases of the junction left unmatched. Germline V CDR1 and CDR2: SGHDT, YYEEEE. The CDR3 consists of 15 residues. The CDR3 coding sequence is TGTGCCAGCAGCTTCGGGACAGTCCCGAACACTGAAGCTTTCTTT. Protein: CASSFGTVPNTEAFF.

With regard to this clonotype: At one of its ends the junction is not consistent with the germline gene, which may arise from a read error. This rearrangement joins TRBV5-8 to TRBJ1-5, with TRBD1 identical over 7 bases. From germline, CDR1 is SGHTS and CDR2 YDEGEE. This CDR3 has 16 amino acids. CDR3 bases: TGTGCCAGCAGCTCCGGGACAGCCCTTCGGAATCAGCTCCAGCATTTT. This encodes CASSSGTALRNQLQHF.

The rearrangement joins TRBV10-3 to TRBJ2-7, with 7 bases fitting TRBD1. The CDR3 contains 12 residues. Germline CDR1 ENHRY, CDR2 SYGVKD. Trimming removed 3 bases from V and 6 bases from J; junction bases left unmatched: 2. The CDR3 protein is CAISDQGVEQYF. The CDR3 DNA reads TGTGCCATCAGTGACCAGGGGGTCGAGCAGTACTTC.

This clonotype came up a few times. V usage is TRBV3-1 and J usage is TRBJ2-6; D remains unclear. Trimming stripped 3 bases from V and 0 bases from J, with 9 bases between. Looked up from germline, CDR1 is LGHDT and CDR2 is YNNKEL (reference sequence). There are 16 residues in the CDR3. The CDR3 DNA follows: TGTGCCAGCAGCCAGCCTACAATCTCTGGGGCCAACGTCCTGACTTTC. Translation gives CASSQPTISGANVLTF.

The chain links TRBV5-1 to TRBJ2-3; D unresolved. There are 13 residues in the CDR3. Trimming took 7 bases from V and 0 from J, leaving 9 bases between them. Germline V gives CDR1 SGHRS, CDR2 YFSETQ. CDR3: CASRVGSTDTQYF. The CDR3 region has the DNA TGCGCCAGCCGAGTGGGGAGCACAGATACGCAGTATTTT. Full variable domain (remainder filled in from reference TRBV5-1 and TRBJ2-3): KAGVTQTPRYLIKTRGQQVTLSCSPISGHRSVSWYQQTPGQGLQFLFEYFSETQRNKGNFPGRFSGRQFSNSRSEMNVSTLELGDSALYLCASRVGSTDTQYFGPGTRLTVL.

This clonotype was found many times. The chain combines TRBV28 with TRBJ1-2, with no clear D. The CDR3 runs 13 residues. The germline CDR1 and CDR2 sequences are MDHEN and SYDVKM. V lost 3 bases and J lost 5, with 10 bases in between. The DNA for the CDR3 is TGTGCCAGCAGTTTCGGGTTTACGTATGGCTACACCTTC. This translates into CASSFGFTYGYTF.

This clonotype was seen many times. The V and J genes are TRBV3-1 and TRBJ2-1; 12 bases align to TRBD1. V shed 0 bases and J 7 bases; nucleotides not matched to a gene: 4. Germline assignment: CDR1 LGHDT and CDR2 YNNKEL (reference sequence). The CDR3 has 16 amino acids. As DNA, the CDR3 is TGTGCCAGCAGCCAAGAGGGACAGGGGGCGGAAAATGAGCAGTTCTTC. Amino acids: CASSQEGQGAENEQFF.